The clone carrying this TCR beta chain was recorded many times. Its target is unknown. Germline V gene lookup returns CDR1 SQVTM and CDR2 ANQGSEA. CDR3 size: 14 residues. The germline V and J ends were trimmed by 7 bases and 0 bases, with 15 bases remaining between them. The record originates from a study of glioma-infiltrating T cells. General study results and limits: Gliomas, especially low-grade, showed above-expected tissue-blood divergence; non-neoplastic patients showed below.

Amplification of TCR alpha and beta CDR3 regions from RNA used iRepertoire nested multiplex PCR. TCRdb independently ran MiXCR on the multiplex PCR reads; one entry per CDR3 protein. The data hold approximately 100,000 distinct CDR3 sequences, with 25% to 30% observed a single time. The TCR was taken from a human donor with low-grade glioma or glioblastoma, undergoing nonglioma brain surgery, or in good health (not recorded which). The chain carries TRBV29-1 and TRBJ1-2; D possibly corresponds to TRBD1 (5 bases). The sequenced sample was glioma tissue, nonneoplastic brain tissue, or PBMCs (not recorded which). This chain's CDR3 is CSAGASGPNYGYTF. For the CDR3, the DNA is TGCAGCGCTGGGGCAAGTGGACCTAACTATGGCTACACCTTC.